This is a list of T cell receptor beta chains from one sample in a study of beta chain features in type 1 diabetes. The data were produced by immunoSEQ multiplex PCR, yet TCRdb's version contains in-frame clones alone and is incomplete. The table lists over 20,000 clones, about 57% of them singletons. The source material was stem cell memory CD4+ T cells from blood. Receptors originate from a man aged 18 to 30 with type 1 diabetes. Both conserved end residues are part of each CDR3. A D gene is named only where the DNA matches it firmly. The listing skips clone size in some rows; elsewhere it reads once, few, many or a size class.

D gene	V gene	J gene	clone size	CDR3 DNA	CDR3 protein
NA	TRBV5-4	TRBJ2-1	NA	TGTGCCAGCAGCCCTAGGGGCTCCTACAATGAGCAGTTCTTC	CASSPRGSYNEQFF
TRBD2	TRBV6-5	TRBJ2-7	NA	TGTGCCAGCAGTTATAGCGGGAGTAATGGTATCGAGCAGTACTTC	CASSYSGSNGIEQYF
NA	TRBV4-1	TRBJ2-3	NA	TGCGCCAGCAGCCAAGATGGGGGCCCCACAGATACGCAGTATTTT	CASSQDGGPTDTQYF
TRBD1	TRBV9	TRBJ2-7	NA	TGTGCCAGCAGCGTTCGGGACAGCCTACAGTACTACGAGCAGTACTTC	CASSVRDSLQYYEQYF
NA	TRBV7-2	TRBJ2-3	NA	TGTGCCAGCAGCCCCAGTATGACTAGTCGGTCTACGCAGTATTTT	CASSPSMTSRSTQYF
TRBD2	TRBV14	TRBJ2-1	few	TGTGCCAGCAGCTCTATAGCGGGGTATCCCTATGAGCAGTTCTTC	CASSSIAGYPYEQFF
NA	TRBV4-3	TRBJ2-3	NA	TGCGCCAGCAGCCAAGACACCTATTACACAGATACGCAGTATTTT	CASSQDTYYTDTQYF
TRBD2	TRBV5-1	TRBJ2-1	few	TGCGCCAGCAGCTTGGGAGTTAGCGGGACTTTTATCGATGAGCAGTTCTTC	CASSLGVSGTFIDEQFF
TRBD1	TRBV5-4	TRBJ2-3	NA	TGTGCCAGCAGCGTTTACAGGGGCGCCAACACAGATACGCAGTATTTT	CASSVYRGANTDTQYF
NA	TRBV5-1	TRBJ2-2	few	TGCGCTACGGGAGAGAACACCGGGGAGCTGTTTTTT	CATGENTGELFF
NA	TRBV28	TRBJ1-4	NA	TGTGCCAGCAGTTTATGGGAGGCAGGGGAGAATGAAAAACTGTTTTTT	CASSLWEAGENEKLFF
TRBD1	TRBV10-3	TRBJ2-5	NA	TGTGCCATCAGTGGGGACAGGGGCGGCGAGACCCAGTACTTC	CAISGDRGGETQYF
NA	TRBV7-2	TRBJ2-2	few	TGTGCCAGCAGCGGTGGACACTACCGACCCGGGGAGCTGTTTTTT	CASSGGHYRPGELFF
TRBD2	TRBV5-1	TRBJ2-5	NA	TGCGCCAGCAGCTTGGAGGCTAGCGGGCCAGTGGAGACCCAGTACTTC	CASSLEASGPVETQYF
NA	TRBV4-1	TRBJ2-7	NA	TGCGCCAGCAGCCAAGTACCGGTAAGCTCCTACGAGCAGTACTTC	CASSQVPVSSYEQYF
TRBD1	TRBV28	TRBJ2-7	NA	TGTGCCAGCAACAAATTTTGGGACAGGGGACCGGGGCGAGAGGATGAGCAGTACTTC	CASNKFWDRGPGREDEQYF
NA	TRBV5-8	TRBJ2-1	few	TGTGCCAGCACCCCTGGAGGTCGCTCCTACAATGAGCAGTTCTTC	CASTPGGRSYNEQFF
NA	TRBV29-1	TRBJ1-5	few	TGCAGCGTCCTTGCGGGTAGCAATCAGCCCCAGCATTTT	CSVLAGSNQPQHF
TRBD1	TRBV9	TRBJ2-7	NA	TGTGCCAGCAGCGTTGGGGTCTGGACAGGGGGCTCCTACGAGCAGTACTTC	CASSVGVWTGGSYEQYF
NA	TRBV5-4	TRBJ2-5	NA	TGTGCCAGCAGCTTAAGGGGGAGGGGGGAAGAGACCCAGTACTTC	CASSLRGRGEETQYF
NA	TRBV7-2	TRBJ2-4	NA	TGTGCCAGCAGCTTGACCCCCGGCGAGGGAAACATTCAGTACTTC	CASSLTPGEGNIQYF
TRBD1	TRBV11-2	TRBJ1-6	NA	TGTGCCAGCAGCTTAGATTGGACAGGGGCGTCACCCCTCCACTTT	CASSLDWTGASPLHF
NA	TRBV5-6	TRBJ1-1	NA	TGTGCCAGCAGCCTTGCCTCCAGGGTGTACACTGAAGCTTTCTTT	CASSLASRVYTEAFF
NA	TRBV20-1	TRBJ1-4	NA	TGCAGTGCCCCCGGGATTGAAAAACTGTTTTTT	CSAPGIEKLFF
NA	TRBV25-1	TRBJ2-3	few	TGTGCCAGCAGTACGTCAGGGGAAGCTTCAGATACGCAGTATTTT	CASSTSGEASDTQYF
TRBD1	TRBV28	TRBJ1-2	NA	TGTGCCAGCAGACCAAGTGGATCAGGGGGCACTTGCACCTTC	CASRPSGSGGTCTF
TRBD1	TRBV29-1	TRBJ2-1	NA	TGCAGCGCACCCAAACCGGGGACAGACTCATACAATGAGCAGTTCTTC	CSAPKPGTDSYNEQFF
TRBD1	TRBV5-1	TRBJ2-7	NA	TGCGCCAGCAGCGGAAAGGGAACAGGGGGCGAGCAGTACTTC	CASSGKGTGGEQYF
NA	TRBV6-5	TRBJ2-7	NA	TGTGCCAGCAGGGTGGGGGGTGGCTACGAGCAGTACTTC	CASRVGGGYEQYF
NA	TRBV18	TRBJ2-7	NA	TGTGCCAGCTCCGGAGGGAGCTACGAGCAGTACTTC	CASSGGSYEQYF
TRBD2	TRBV19	TRBJ2-5	NA	TGTGCCAGTAGTAGCGAGACTAGCGGGAGGGTGGCCCAGTACTTC	CASSSETSGRVAQYF
NA	TRBV28	TRBJ2-6	NA	TGTGCCAGCACCCGGTCCCACTCTGGGGCCAACGTCCTGACTTTC	CASTRSHSGANVLTF
TRBD1	TRBV7-2	TRBJ1-2	NA	TGTGCCAGCAGCTCCACCGGGACAGGGAGTTTAGGCTACACCTTC	CASSSTGTGSLGYTF
NA	TRBV14	TRBJ1-6	NA	TGTGCCAGCAGCCAAGGGGCATACCCTAATTCACCCCTCCACTTT	CASSQGAYPNSPLHF
TRBD2	TRBV5-1	TRBJ2-5	few	TGCGCCAGCAGCAGGACTAGCGGCCAAGAGACCCAGTACTTC	CASSRTSGQETQYF
NA	TRBV7-9	TRBJ2-2	NA	TGTGCCAGCAGCTTAAGGGGCGGGGAGCTGTTTTTT	CASSLRGGELFF
NA	TRBV7-6	TRBJ2-1	NA	TGTGCCAGCAGCTTAGAACGTACGAGCTCCTACAATGAGCAGTTCTTC	CASSLERTSSYNEQFF
TRBD1	TRBV6-5	TRBJ2-7	NA	TGTGCCAGCAGTTATAACAGGGGCTCCTACGAGCAGTACTTC	CASSYNRGSYEQYF
NA	TRBV27	TRBJ2-7	NA	TGTGCCAGCAGTTTTCAGGGTCCGTACGAGCAGTACTTC	CASSFQGPYEQYF
NA	TRBV5-5	TRBJ1-2	NA	TGTGCCAGCAGGCCACAGCAAACCAGTAACTATGGCTACACCTTC	CASRPQQTSNYGYTF
TRBD1	TRBV28	TRBJ1-4	NA	TGTGCCAGCAGTTCCCCAGGGGGCACTAATGAAAAACTGTTTTTT	CASSSPGGTNEKLFF